These 25 T cell receptor beta chains were all obtained from the same sample, sequenced in a study of blood T cell repertoires in COVID-19. Only in-frame clones appear in the TCRdb table, and some are missing; sequencing was by immunoSEQ multiplex PCR. The sample lists around 59,000 clones; 70% to 85% were seen once. Sequencing was done on a sample of peripheral blood. Source of these receptors: a man older than 75 with acute or convalescent COVID-19.

This rearrangement joins TRBV9 to TRBJ2-1, with D perhaps TRBD2 (6 bases). V shed 3 bases and J shed 6 bases, with 7 bases lying between them. CDR1 is SGDLS, CDR2 YYNGEE, per germline. The CDR3 has 12 residues. CDR3 in DNA: TGTGCCAGCAGCGAGGGAGGCAATGAGCAGTTCTTC. It is translated as CASSEGGNEQFF.

The CDR3 DNA is TGTGCCACCAGCAGAGGGTTCGGAAAACTGTTTTTT. Translating gives CATSRGFGKLFF. The rearrangement uses TRBV15 and TRBJ1-4, with no clear D. The CDR3 has 12 residues. Germline assignment: CDR1 LNHNV and CDR2 YYDKDF (reference sequence). V was shortened by 1 base and J by 10 bases, with 7 bases between the two germline ends.

In its sample, this clone was seen many times. V is TRBV29-1 and J is TRBJ1-2; TRBD1 is a possible D gene (6 bases). Germline loops: CDR1 SQVTM, CDR2 ANQGSEA. This CDR3 spans 13 amino acids. Trimming shortened V by 4 bases and J by 8 bases, and 17 bases separated the two germline ends. CDR3 sequence: CSVGVRGIGGYTF. The CDR3 DNA reads TGCAGCGTTGGTGTCAGGGGAATTGGGGGCTACACCTTC.

V is TRBV2 and J is TRBJ2-3, with TRBD1 matching over 8 bases. This CDR3 is 14 amino acids long. CDR1 is SNHLY and CDR2 is FYNNEI in the germline V gene. J lost 1 base, V lost 6 bases, and 3 bases had no gene match. CDR3 DNA sequence: TGTGCCAGCAGGCCGGGACAGGGCACAGATACGCAGTATTTT. Translation: CASRPGQGTDTQYF. Filled out from reference TRBV2 and TRBJ2-3, the complete variable domain reads EPEVTQTPSHQVTQMGQEVILRCVPISNHLYFYWYRQILGQKVEFLVSFYNNEISEKSEIFDDQFSVERPDGSNFTLKIRSTKLEDSAMYFCASRPGQGTDTQYFGPGTRLTVL.

The chain recombines TRBV5-4 with TRBJ1-2, with a tentative D call TRBD1 (5 bases). This CDR3 region has 15 residues. CDR1 SGHNT and CDR2 YYREEE come from the germline V gene (reference sequence). V lost 4 bases and J lost 1, with 14 bases in between. Written as DNA, the CDR3 is TGTGCCAGCAGCGCGCGACAGCGACTTAACTATGGCTACACCTTC. This gives the protein CASSARQRLNYGYTF.

The chain employs TRBV5-1 and TRBJ2-2; D perhaps matches TRBD2 (6 bases). Trimming shortened V by 3 bases and J by 4 bases, and 16 bases separated the two germline ends. The CDR3 loop spans 16 amino acids. The germline CDR1 and CDR2 sequences are SGHRS and YFSETQ. As DNA, the CDR3 is TGCGCCAGCAGCTCCGGGACGGAGGGAGCCACCGGGGAGCTGTTTTTT. Translation: CASSSGTEGATGELFF.

The chain is built from TRBV5-4 and TRBJ1-1, with 10 nucleotides matching TRBD1. The CDR3 contains 14 residues. Germline V CDR1 and CDR2: SGHNT, YYREEE (reference sequence). With 2 bases clipped from V and 3 bases from J, the junction kept 1 base outside the gene matches. The CDR3 loop reads CASSFGQGDTEAFF. The CDR3, as DNA: TGTGCCAGCAGCTTCGGACAGGGGGACACTGAAGCTTTCTTT.

The V and J genes are TRBV19 and TRBJ2-2; possibly TRBD1 for D (6 bases). The V end lost 0 bases, the J end lost 1 base, and 12 bases lay between the germline ends. This CDR3 comprises 17 residues. Germline values: CDR1 LNHDA, CDR2 SQIVND (reference sequence). Here the CDR3 reads CASSIEGGGWNTGELFF. The CDR3, as DNA: TGTGCCAGTAGTATAGAAGGGGGTGGGTGGAACACCGGGGAGCTGTTTTTT.

This clone was counted only a few times. The chain has TRBV30 and TRBJ1-1; 9 bases map to TRBD1. Germline V gene sequence: CDR1 GTSNPN, CDR2 SVGIG (reference sequence). Trimming cost V 5 bases and J 3 bases; bases outside gene matches: 16. The CDR3 spans 17 residues. This chain's CDR3 is CAWGDPGQGAGDTEAFF. Here the CDR3 DNA reads TGTGCCTGGGGCGACCCGGGACAGGGCGCAGGGGACACTGAAGCTTTCTTT.

V and J are TRBV5-6 and TRBJ1-1; D possibly corresponds to TRBD1 (5 bases). Trimming stripped 2 bases from V and 2 bases from J, with 13 bases between. CDR1 is SGHDT and CDR2 is YYEEEE in the germline V gene. CDR3 length: 15 residues. As DNA, the CDR3 is TGTGCCAGCAGCTTACTAGCAGGGCCAAACACTGAAGCTTTCTTT. This translates into CASSLLAGPNTEAFF. The full variable domain, completed using reference TRBV5-6 and TRBJ1-1, is DAGVTQSPTHLIKTRGQQVTLRCSPKSGHDTVSWYQQALGQGPQFIFQYYEEEERQRGNFPDRFSGHQFPNYSSELNVNALLLGDSALYLCASSLLAGPNTEAFFGQGTRLTVV.

The J gene is TRBJ2-7, the V gene TRBV4-1, with a weak D call TRBD1 (6 bases). This CDR3 is 15 amino acids long. Germline V gene sequence: CDR1 MGHRA, CDR2 YSYEKL. With 1 base removed from V and 2 bases from J, the gap between germline ends came to 12 bases. This chain's CDR3 is CASSQAGTIPYEQYF. In nucleotides, the CDR3 is TGCGCCAGCAGCCAAGCCGGGACAATCCCCTACGAGCAGTACTTC.

This clone came up many times. The rearrangement uses TRBV11-2 and TRBJ1-1; D perhaps matches TRBD1 (5 bases). The V gene lost 6 bases and the J gene lost 0 bases, with 8 bases spanning the gap. Per germline, CDR1 SGHAT and CDR2 FQNNGV. The CDR3 sequence is 13 residues long. The CDR3 DNA sequence: TGTGCCAGCAGGACAGAGATGAACACTGAAGCTTTCTTT. Translated: CASRTEMNTEAFF.

The count of this clone is one. The gene calls are TRBV5-8 and TRBJ2-3; D is unclear. Germline V gene sequence: CDR1 SGHTS, CDR2 YDEGEE. The length of the CDR3 is 14 residues. V shed 4 bases and J shed 3 bases, with 12 bases lying between them. The CDR3 protein is CASSIDAGTDTQYF. As DNA, the CDR3 is TGTGCCAGCAGCATCGACGCAGGAACAGATACGCAGTATTTT.

The chain combines TRBV27 with TRBJ2-7, with TRBD2 as a possible D gene (5 bases). Trimming cost V 8 bases and J 0 bases, with 20 bases left between them. The CDR3 contains 16 residues. Germline assignment: CDR1 MNHEY and CDR2 SMNVEV (reference sequence). CDR3 sequence reads: CASCLAGTGSSYEQYF. The CDR3 DNA reads TGTGCCAGCTGTCTGGCGGGTACGGGGAGCTCCTACGAGCAGTACTTC.

V and J are TRBV2 and TRBJ1-5; a possible D gene is TRBD1 (6 bases). This CDR3 comprises 14 residues. Per germline, CDR1 SNHLY and CDR2 FYNNEI. Trimming shortened V by 6 bases and J by 0 bases, and 9 bases separated the two germline ends. CDR3 sequence (DNA): TGTGCCAGCAGCGGACAGCTTAGCAATCAGCCCCAGCATTTT. It codes for CASSGQLSNQPQHF.

This chain links TRBV5-4 with TRBJ1-2; D is undetermined. The CDR3 spans 13 residues. Germline lookup yields CDR1 SGHNT and CDR2 YYREEE (reference sequence). V dropped 0 bases and J dropped 5 bases, with 8 bases sitting between them. The CDR3 sequence is CASSLGQNYGYTF. The CDR3 DNA reads as TGTGCCAGCAGCTTGGGGCAAAATTATGGCTACACCTTC.

This clone came up once. The chain uses TRBV15 and TRBJ2-5, with TRBD2 matching 7 bases. The CDR3 sequence is 14 residues long. The V gene's germline CDR1 is LNHNV and CDR2 YYDKDF (reference sequence). The junction had 6 bases not matched to a gene; V was cut back by 4 bases and J by 4 bases. The CDR3 region has the DNA TGTGCCACCAGCAAAGATAGCGGGTCAGAGACCCAGTACTTC. It codes for CATSKDSGSETQYF. Together with reference TRBV15 and TRBJ2-5, the CDR3 gives the full variable domain: DAMVIQNPRYQVTQFGKPVTLSCSQTLNHNVMYWYQQKSSQAPKLLFHYYDKDFNNEADTPDNFQSRRPNTSFCFLDIRSPGLGDTAMYLCATSKDSGSETQYFGPGTRLLVL.

The V call is TRBV7-9, the J call TRBJ1-4; weak D call: TRBD1 (6 bases). The CDR3 is 16 amino acids. V lost 2 bases and J 2 bases, leaving 12 bases between the germline ends. CDR1 and CDR2 (germline): SEHNR, FQNEAQ (reference sequence). The CDR3 bases are TGTGCCAGCAGCTTATCCGAACAGGGCACTAATGAAAAACTGTTTTTT. Translation: CASSLSEQGTNEKLFF.

This clone was seen a single time. The rearrangement links TRBV10-1 to TRBJ1-1, with D tentatively TRBD1 (5 bases). The germline V gene encodes CDR1 WNHNN and CDR2 SYGVQD (reference sequence). The CDR3 consists of 13 residues. V gave up 3 bases and J gave up 1 base, with 6 bases separating them. The CDR3 bases are TGCGCCAGCAGTGACCAGGGGAACACTGAAGCTTTCTTT. Protein sequence: CASSDQGNTEAFF.

This clone was seen a few times. The chain joins TRBV6-5 to TRBJ1-6, with 8 bases matching TRBD1. Looked up from germline, CDR1 is MNHEY and CDR2 is SVGAGI. CDR3 length: 14 residues. J gave up 13 bases and V 2 bases, and 7 bases lay outside the gene matches. The CDR3 region has the DNA TGTGCCAGCAGTTACGAACAGGGGGTCTCGCCCCTCCACTTT. Protein product: CASSYEQGVSPLHF.

V gene TRBV11-3 combines with J gene TRBJ2-3; TRBD2 is a possible D gene (6 bases). In germline, CDR1 is SGHNT, CDR2 YENEEA. CDR3 length equals 15 residues. Deletions cut 3 bases from V and 6 bases from J, with 16 bases between. CDR3 DNA: TGTGCCAGCAGCTTCCCTTTTGGAGGGGACGATACGCAGTATTTT. Amino acids: CASSFPFGGDDTQYF.

The chain links TRBV6-1 to TRBJ1-5; TRBD1 might be the D (5 bases). Germline V gene sequence: CDR1 MNHNS, CDR2 SASEGT. This CDR3 has 13 residues. V lost 2 bases and J 11 bases, leaving 13 bases between the germline ends. The CDR3 bases are TGTGCCAGCAGTGAAATAGGGGTGCTGGCCCAGCATTTT. Translation: CASSEIGVLAQHF.

V is TRBV9 and J is TRBJ2-6; D might be TRBD1 (5 bases). The CDR3 is made up of 17 amino acids. The germline V gene has CDR1 SGDLS and CDR2 YYNGEE. The germline V and J ends were trimmed by 0 bases and 1 base, with 11 bases remaining between them. The CDR3 is CASSVAQARSGANVLTF. The CDR3 DNA follows: TGTGCCAGCAGCGTAGCACAGGCAAGGTCTGGGGCCAACGTCCTGACTTTC. The variable domain in full, completed from reference TRBV9 and TRBJ2-6, reads DSGVTQTPKHLITATGQRVTLRCSPRSGDLSVYWYQQSLDQGLQFLIQYYNGEERAKGNILERFSAQQFPDLHSELNLSSLELGDSALYFCASSVAQARSGANVLTFGAGSRLTVL.

This clone has only a few counts. This rearrangement joins TRBV7-2 to TRBJ1-3; 9 nucleotides match TRBD1. The germline V gene encodes CDR1 SGHTA and CDR2 FQGNSA. The CDR3 length is 20 residues. V shed 0 bases, J shed 1 base, and the junction held 13 bases outside the gene matches. CDR3 sequence: CASSLAGTGSWGKSGNTIYF. In nucleotides, the CDR3 is TGTGCCAGCAGCTTAGCAGGGACAGGGAGTTGGGGAAAATCTGGAAACACCATATATTTT.

The V gene is TRBV5-6, the J gene TRBJ2-3; the D is unclear. Deletions cut 1 base from V and 6 bases from J, with 9 bases between. The CDR3 sequence is 13 residues long. Germline V gives CDR1 SGHDT, CDR2 YYEEEE. The DNA of the CDR3 is TGTGCCAGCAGCTTGTTGGCCTCGGATACGCAGTATTTT. It translates to CASSLLASDTQYF. The variable domain in full, completed from reference TRBV5-6 and TRBJ2-3, reads DAGVTQSPTHLIKTRGQQVTLRCSPKSGHDTVSWYQQALGQGPQFIFQYYEEEERQRGNFPDRFSGHQFPNYSSELNVNALLLGDSALYLCASSLLASDTQYFGPGTRLTVL.